A selection of T cell receptor beta chains follows, all from one sample in a study of post-analysis software for immune sequencing data. TCRdb itself ran the PCR reads through MiXCR, one entry per CDR3 protein. The sample contains a few hundred thousand distinct CDR3 sequences, 36% of which appear only once. The sequenced material came from blood. These receptors all stem from a girl aged 5-17 years with multiple sclerosis. Each CDR3 is given with its conserved first and last residue. The D gene is left open where the match is weak. Clone size appears in some rows only: once, few, many, or a class for an expanded clone.

V gene	J gene	clone size	D gene	CDR3 DNA	CDR3 protein
TRBV6-2/TRBV6-3	TRBJ2-3	many	TRBD1	TGTGCCATCGGACAGGAAAGCACAGATACGCAGTATTTT	CAIGQESTDTQYF
TRBV5-1	TRBJ1-5	.	.	TGCGCCAGCAGCTTGCTCACGGTTTCGACTAGCAATCAGCCCCAGCATTTT	CASSLLTVSTSNQPQHF
TRBV12-3/TRBV12-4	TRBJ2-5	many	.	TGTGCCAGCAGTTGGGACTACCAAGAGACCCAGTACTTC	CASSWDYQETQYF
TRBV9	TRBJ2-1	.	TRBD2	TGTGCCAGCAGCCCCGGCGCGGCTAGCGGGACCCATGAGCAGTTCTTC	CASSPGAASGTHEQFF
TRBV5-1	TRBJ1-4	many	.	TGCGCCAGCAGCTTGATGGCAGTTACTAATGAAAAACTGTTTTTT	CASSLMAVTNEKLFF
TRBV18	TRBJ2-5	many	.	TGTGCCAGCTCACCCAACGCAGAGGGGTTGGAGACCCAGTACTTC	CASSPNAEGLETQYF
TRBV19	TRBJ1-1	few	TRBD1	TGTGCCAGTAGGTTCAGGGGGCCCACTGAAGCTTTCTTT	CASRFRGPTEAFF
TRBV29-1	TRBJ2-1	once	.	TGCAGCGTTAAGAAATGGGCTAGCATTTCCTACAATGAGCAGTTCTTC	CSVKKWASISYNEQFF
TRBV20-1	TRBJ2-1	many	TRBD2	TGCAGTGCTAGAGAGATAGCGGGAGGGTTAAATGAGCAGTTCTTC	CSAREIAGGLNEQFF
TRBV28	TRBJ2-1	many	TRBD2	TGTGCCACCTCGACAGCGGGGCGCAATGAGCAGTTCTTC	CATSTAGRNEQFF
TRBV7-9	TRBJ2-6	.	TRBD2	TGTGCCAGCAGCGCAAGCGGGGGCGGATTATCTGGGGCCAACGTCCTGACTTTC	CASSASGGGLSGANVLTF
TRBV20-1	TRBJ2-3	.	.	TGCAGTGCTAGTGAGGGGGGAAGCACAGATACGCAGTATTTT	CSASEGGSTDTQYF
TRBV20-1	TRBJ2-1	.	TRBD2	TGCAGTGCTAGATCTACTAGCGGAACTTACAATGAGCAGTTCTTC	CSARSTSGTYNEQFF
TRBV5-1	TRBJ2-1	many	.	TGCGCCAGCAGCTTGGAGGGGGGCGGCTCCTACAATGAGCAGTTCTTC	CASSLEGGGSYNEQFF
TRBV5-1	TRBJ1-1	.	.	TGCGCCAGCAGCTTGGGCCACGACACTGAAGCTTTCTTT	CASSLGHDTEAFF
TRBV24-1	TRBJ1-1	few	.	TGTGCCACCAGTGATTTGAGTCTTCAAGAAGCTTTCTTT	CATSDLSLQEAFF
TRBV5-1	TRBJ2-6	many	.	TGCGCCAGCAGCTTGGAGCCAGGCGACTCTGGGGCCAACGTCCTGACTTTC	CASSLEPGDSGANVLTF
TRBV5-5	TRBJ2-1	.	TRBD1	TGTGCCAGCATCTCCGGGACAGGGGTGAATGAGCAGTTCTTC	CASISGTGVNEQFF
TRBV11-2	TRBJ1-2	.	TRBD1	TGTGCCAGCAGCTTATCAGGGGGGCGAGAAGATGGCTACACCTTC	CASSLSGGREDGYTF
TRBV19	TRBJ2-5	many	.	TGTGCCCCAGTCCTCGGGCTCCTAAGAAGACAAGAGACCCAGTACTTC	CAPVLGLLRRQETQYF
TRBV27	TRBJ2-3	many	.	TGTGCCAGCAGTGCCTTCTCCGGGAGCACAGATACGCAGTATTTT	CASSAFSGSTDTQYF
TRBV21-1	TRBJ2-1	many	.	TGTGCCAGCAGCAAACTCGGAGCGGTCATATACAATGAGCAGTTCTTC	CASSKLGAVIYNEQFF
TRBV12-3/TRBV12-4	TRBJ2-3	.	.	TGTGCCAGCACAAGCGGGAGCACAGATACGCAGTATTTT	CASTSGSTDTQYF
TRBV11-2	TRBJ2-7	.	TRBD2	TGTGCCAGCAGCGGGCCTAGCGGCTCTTCCTACGAGCAGTACTTC	CASSGPSGSSYEQYF
TRBV12-3/TRBV12-4	TRBJ2-5	many	.	TGTGCCAGCAGTTTATCCGAGAGAGCCCAGTACTTC	CASSLSERAQYF
TRBV7-3	TRBJ1-1	few	.	TGTGCCAGCAGCTCCGGGCAGCCGACTGAAGCTTTCTTT	CASSSGQPTEAFF
TRBV6-2/TRBV6-3	TRBJ1-2	few	TRBD1	TGTGCCAGCAGTCCCGGGACAGGGCTTGGCTACACCTTC	CASSPGTGLGYTF
TRBV29-1	TRBJ1-3	.	.	TGCAGCGTTAAAACAGGGAGCTCTGGAAACACCATATATTTT	CSVKTGSSGNTIYF
TRBV20-1	TRBJ2-7	once	TRBD2	TGCAGTGCTCACGGGACTAGCGGGAGGTACAATGAGCAGTACTTC	CSAHGTSGRYNEQYF
TRBV7-3	TRBJ2-1	many	.	TGTGCCAGCAGCCTGGATGGGATGGGCGGAGGTATTAATGAGCAGTTCTTC	CASSLDGMGGGINEQFF
TRBV7-2	TRBJ2-1	many	.	TGTGCCAGCAGCCAGACTAGAGTATCCTACAATGAGCAGTTCTTC	CASSQTRVSYNEQFF
TRBV5-1	TRBJ1-5	.	.	TGCGTCAGCAGCTTGGCGTCGGGTCAGCCCCAGCATTTT	CVSSLASGQPQHF
TRBV30	TRBJ1-5	.	.	TGTGCCTGGAGTCCGGCGGAACGGTCGCCCCAGCATTTT	CAWSPAERSPQHF
TRBV5-5	TRBJ2-1	.	TRBD2	TGTGCCAGCAGCCCATGGCAGGGTACCGGGACTAGCGGTAACAATGAGCGGTTCTTC	CASSPWQGTGTSGNNERFF
TRBV20-1	TRBJ2-3	.	TRBD2	TGCAGTGCTCGTCAGCGGGGGAGCACAGATACGCAGTATTTT	CSARQRGSTDTQYF
TRBV4-1	TRBJ1-2	.	TRBD1	TGCGCCAGCAGCCGTGGACAGGTTAACTATGGCTACACCTTC	CASSRGQVNYGYTF
TRBV14	TRBJ2-1	many	.	TGTGCCAGCAGCCCTGACTACAATGAGCAGTTCTTC	CASSPDYNEQFF
TRBV5-1	TRBJ1-2	.	.	TGCGCCAGCAGCTTGGCACTAGGGGAGGATGGCTACACCTTC	CASSLALGEDGYTF
TRBV10-3	TRBJ2-7	many	.	TGTGCCATCAGTGTGGACGGAGCCTACGAGCAGTACTTC	CAISVDGAYEQYF
TRBV5-1	TRBJ2-5	.	TRBD1	TGCGCCAGCAGCGACCGGACAGGGGGCCGCGAGACCCAGTACTTC	CASSDRTGGRETQYF
TRBV7-2	TRBJ1-2	once	.	TGTGCCAGCAGCTTAGGGGGGCTGAGGGGCTACACCTTC	CASSLGGLRGYTF